These T cell receptor beta chains were read from a single sample in a study of shared clonotypes between healthy human individuals. Sequencing used immunoSEQ multiplex PCR; TCRdb keeps in-frame clones, though not all of them. The data show approximately 470,000 clones, roughly 80% seen once. Sample: PBMCs. Source of these receptors: a woman aged 40-49 years in good health. Some clones in this sample may be carry-over from other donors' samples. CDR3s include the opening cysteine and the closing phenylalanine or tryptophan. The D gene is left open where the match is weak. Size tells how often a clone was seen (once, few, many) or the class of an expanded clone, and some rows leave it out.

CDR3 protein,CDR3 DNA,V gene,clone size,D gene,J gene
CASSLSGTSGTDTQYF,TGTGCCAGCAGCTTATCCGGGACTAGCGGTACAGATACGCAGTATTTT,TRBV13,once,TRBD2,TRBJ2-3
CASSLAARQGVSEAFF,TGTGCCAGCAGCTTGGCCGCGCGGCAGGGTGTTTCTGAAGCTTTCTTT,TRBV5-5,.,.,TRBJ1-1
CASSLGTPIREQFF,TGTGCCAGCAGCTTAGGGACTCCAATTCGTGAGCAGTTCTTC,TRBV7-3,.,.,TRBJ2-1
CASSPGGIGLAKNIQYF,TGTGCCAGCAGCCCCGGCGGGATCGGCCTAGCCAAAAACATTCAGTACTTC,TRBV5-6,.,.,TRBJ2-4
CASSFSPGGTQYF,TGTGCCAGCAGCTTCAGCCCTGGGGGGACCCAGTACTTC,TRBV7-3,.,.,TRBJ2-5
CASRKGTSGTYEQYF,TGTGCCAGCAGAAAAGGGACTAGCGGTACCTACGAGCAGTACTTC,TRBV5-4,.,TRBD2,TRBJ2-7
CASNPSGSASRGEQFF,TGTGCCAGCAATCCTAGCGGGAGTGCGTCTCGTGGTGAGCAGTTCTTC,TRBV6-4,.,TRBD2,TRBJ2-1
CASKWRGADTQYF,TGTGCCAGCAAGTGGAGAGGCGCAGATACGCAGTATTTT,TRBV6-6,.,.,TRBJ2-3
CASSQVVTGTDTQYF,TGCGCCAGCAGCCAAGTAGTAACAGGCACAGATACGCAGTATTTT,TRBV4-1,.,.,TRBJ2-3
CASSEREGRETQYF,TGTGCCAGCAGCGAGCGGGAGGGCCGAGAGACCCAGTACTTC,TRBV28,.,TRBD2,TRBJ2-5
CASSLGTMGNEQFF,TGCGCCAGCAGCTTAGGGACAATGGGGAATGAGCAGTTCTTC,TRBV5-1,.,.,TRBJ2-1
CASSMLPWTSGSRNEQFF,TGTGCCAGCAGTATGCTTCCCTGGACTAGCGGGAGTCGCAATGAGCAGTTCTTC,TRBV28,many,TRBD2,TRBJ2-1
CASRGLGTQATSYGYTF,TGTGCCAGCAGGGGTTTGGGAACACAGGCGACCTCCTATGGCTACACCTTC,TRBV27,once,.,TRBJ1-2
CASSQEAKLAGLSSYEQYF,TGTGCCAGCAGCCAAGAAGCGAAACTTGCGGGCCTTAGCTCCTACGAGCAGTACTTC,TRBV4-2,.,.,TRBJ2-7
CASSLWSGTPSSGANVLTF,TGTGCCAGCAGCTTATGGTCCGGGACTCCCAGCTCTGGGGCCAACGTCCTGACTTTC,TRBV7-9,.,.,TRBJ2-6
CASSLGPMTGVLYEQYF,TGCGCCAGCAGCTTGGGTCCCATGACAGGGGTTTTGTACGAGCAGTACTTC,TRBV5-1,once,TRBD1,TRBJ2-7
CATSRDLGSPREQFF,TGTGCCACCAGCAGAGATCTAGGGAGCCCTAGGGAGCAGTTCTTC,TRBV15,.,.,TRBJ2-1
CASNRDRVDGYTF,TGTGCCAGCAACCGGGACAGGGTGGACGGCTACACCTTC,TRBV7-2,.,TRBD1,TRBJ1-2
CASSLVPGTGGANTEAFF,TGTGCCAGCAGCTTGGTTCCAGGGACCGGAGGGGCGAACACTGAAGCTTTCTTT,TRBV7-2,once,.,TRBJ1-1
CASSYSGTEYF,TGTGCCAGCAGTTACTCCGGGACAGAGTACTTC,TRBV6-5,.,TRBD1,TRBJ2-7
CASSSTQATQYF,TGTGCCAGTAGCTCTACCCAAGCGACCCAGTACTTC,TRBV19,few,.,TRBJ2-5
CASRRPGQGTSYEQYF,TGTGCCAGCAGGAGACCGGGACAGGGGACTTCCTACGAGCAGTACTTC,TRBV28,many,TRBD1,TRBJ2-7
CASSWDRSDTQYF,TGTGCTAGCAGCTGGGATAGAAGTGATACGCAGTATTTT,TRBV7-7,.,.,TRBJ2-3
CASSLQGRGQETQYF,TGTGCCAGCAGTCTACAGGGGAGGGGACAAGAGACCCAGTACTTC,TRBV6-6,.,.,TRBJ2-5
CASSLDPPVFLGNEQYF,TGTGCCAGCAGCTTAGATCCCCCGGTTTTTCTAGGGAACGAGCAGTACTTC,TRBV11-2,many,.,TRBJ2-7
CAWSINRGEQYF,TGTGCCTGGAGTATTAACAGGGGCGAGCAGTACTTC,TRBV30,few,TRBD1,TRBJ2-7
CASSPGTSDYSEQYF,TGTGCCAGCAGTCCCGGAACGTCCGATTACAGCGAGCAGTACTTC,TRBV6-4,.,.,TRBJ2-7
CASSLWNPGRITDTQYF,TGTGCCAGCAGCTTGTGGAATCCGGGCCGGATCACAGATACGCAGTATTTT,TRBV7-8,.,.,TRBJ2-3
CASGEGTGHTGELFF,TGCGCCAGCGGGGAGGGGACAGGGCACACCGGGGAGCTGTTTTTT,TRBV5-1,once,TRBD1,TRBJ2-2
CSVESPAGGYNEQFF,TGCAGCGTTGAATCACCAGCGGGAGGGTACAATGAGCAGTTCTTC,TRBV29-1,.,TRBD2,TRBJ2-1
CASSQEQGTGELFF,TGTGCCAGCAGCCAAGAACAGGGTACCGGGGAGCTGTTTTTT,TRBV28,.,.,TRBJ2-2
CASSQVRRANTGELFF,TGCGCCAGCAGCCAAGTAAGGAGGGCGAACACCGGGGAGCTGTTTTTT,TRBV4-1,.,.,TRBJ2-2
CASSLAELGRGLEQYF,TGTGCCAGCAGCTTGGCCGAATTGGGGCGGGGCCTCGAGCAGTACTTC,TRBV5-6,.,.,TRBJ2-7
CASSGTSAPDTQYF,TGTGCCAGCAGCGGAACTAGCGCCCCAGATACGCAGTATTTT,TRBV5-6,.,TRBD2,TRBJ2-3
CATKATSGRAGELFF,TGTGCCACCAAGGCGACTAGCGGGAGGGCCGGGGAGCTGTTTTTT,TRBV6-4,.,TRBD2,TRBJ2-2
CASSATGGTTEAFF,TGTGCCAGCAGTGCGACAGGGGGAACCACTGAAGCTTTCTTT,TRBV9,few,TRBD1,TRBJ1-1
CASSPTGQGLGYTF,TGTGCCAGCAGCCCCACGGGACAGGGTCTTGGCTACACCTTC,TRBV11-2,.,TRBD1,TRBJ1-2
CASSRQRGYEQYF,TGTGCCAGCAGCCGCCAGCGAGGGTACGAGCAGTACTTC,TRBV7-3,.,.,TRBJ2-7
CASTLSGSSSYEQYF,TGTGCCAGCACCCTTAGCGGGAGTAGTTCCTACGAGCAGTACTTC,TRBV28,few,TRBD2,TRBJ2-7
CASSLEHTSYNEQFF,TGTGCCAGCAGCTTAGAACATACATCCTACAATGAGCAGTTCTTC,TRBV11-1,.,.,TRBJ2-1
CASSFDLAGYFEQYF,TGTGCCAGCAGCTTTGATCTAGCGGGATATTTCGAGCAGTACTTC,TRBV7-8,.,TRBD2,TRBJ2-7
CASSLAPSLNEKLFF,TGTGCCAGCAGCTTAGCACCATCTCTGAATGAAAAACTGTTTTTT,TRBV7-6,.,.,TRBJ1-4
CASSLDRGDEQYF,TGTGCCAGCAGCCTAGACAGGGGGGACGAGCAGTACTTC,TRBV7-6,.,TRBD1,TRBJ2-7
CAISPEGFNQPQHF,TGTGCCATCAGCCCCGAAGGGTTCAATCAGCCCCAGCATTTT,TRBV10-3,many,.,TRBJ1-5
CASRGEGTYEQYF,TGTGCCAGCAGAGGGGAGGGAACCTACGAGCAGTACTTC,TRBV2,.,TRBD2,TRBJ2-7
CASRDRGREEKLFF,TGTGCCAGTAGGGACAGGGGGCGAGAGGAAAAACTGTTTTTT,TRBV19,.,TRBD1,TRBJ1-4
CASSLPQGSTIYF,TGTGCCAGCAGTTTACCTCAGGGGTCCACCATATATTTT,TRBV28,.,.,TRBJ1-3
CASSLVFRGRSGNTIYF,TGTGCCAGCAGCTTAGTCTTCAGGGGGCGCTCCGGAAACACCATATATTTT,TRBV7-9,.,TRBD1,TRBJ1-3
CSVDNRGDYGYTF,TGCAGCGTTGACAACAGGGGGGACTATGGCTACACCTTC,TRBV29-1,.,TRBD1,TRBJ1-2
CASSPATYGYTF,TGTGCCAGCAGCCCGGCAACGTATGGCTACACCTTC,TRBV6-6,.,.,TRBJ1-2
CASRQLAAPTQYF,TGTGCCAGCAGACAACTAGCGGCGCCTACGCAGTATTTT,TRBV7-6,.,TRBD2,TRBJ2-3
CASSQDYGNRLWGYTF,TGTGCCAGCAGCCAAGATTACGGGAATCGGTTGTGGGGCTACACCTTC,TRBV14,.,.,TRBJ1-2
CASSPPGNTEAFF,TGTGCCAGCAGTCCCCCGGGGAACACTGAAGCTTTCTTT,TRBV6-5,.,.,TRBJ1-1
CASSLADRSGNEQYF,TGTGCCAGCAGCTTAGCGGATAGGTCGGGGAACGAGCAGTACTTC,TRBV11-1,.,.,TRBJ2-7
CATSRDSLAKNIQYF,TGTGCCACCAGCAGAGATAGCCTAGCCAAAAACATTCAGTACTTC,TRBV15,.,.,TRBJ2-4
CASSSIRLAGGAYNEQFF,TGTGCCAGCAGCTCCATCCGACTAGCGGGAGGGGCTTACAATGAGCAGTTCTTC,TRBV7-9,.,TRBD2,TRBJ2-1
CASRTPGGTQYF,TGTGCCAGCAGAACCCCGGGGGGAACCCAGTACTTC,TRBV28,few,TRBD2,TRBJ2-5
CASSLEGGRAGAYEQYF,TGTGCCAGCAGCTTAGAGGGAGGTCGGGCAGGGGCCTACGAGCAGTACTTC,TRBV7-9,.,.,TRBJ2-7
CANAGGGTDTQYF,TGTGCCAATGCGGGAGGAGGCACAGATACGCAGTATTTT,TRBV10-3,.,TRBD2,TRBJ2-3
CSVESGPPPDTQYF,TGCAGCGTTGAATCGGGACCCCCCCCAGATACGCAGTATTTT,TRBV29-1,.,.,TRBJ2-3